The source of this T cell receptor beta chain is a study of control samples from healthy donors and cancer patients. Data came from immunoSEQ multiplex PCR; TCRdb stores just in-frame clones and leaves some out. The sample lists some 150,000 clones, around 93% occurring once. Per germline, CDR1 LNHDA and CDR2 SQIVND (reference sequence). Trimming took off 7 bases at V and 0 bases at J, with 22 bases between the two ends. CDR3 length: 18 residues. This TCR derives from a woman aged 55-70 years in good health. Sequencing was carried out using blood. The V call is TRBV19, the J call TRBJ1-3; D uncertain. CDR3 sequence reads: CASTIISGSKSSGNTIYF. CDR3 DNA: TGTGCCAGTACCATAATCAGCGGGTCAAAAAGCTCTGGAAACACCATATATTTT. Variable domain in full (rest from reference TRBV19 and TRBJ1-3): DGGITQSPKYLFRKEGQNVTLSCEQNLNHDAMYWYRQDPGQGLRLIYYSQIVNDFQKGDIAEGYSVSREKKESFPLTVTSAQKNPTAFYLCASTIISGSKSSGNTIYFGEGSWLTVV.